The 32 T cell receptor beta chains given below trace back to one sample, sequenced in a study of cytomegalovirus exposure and HLA in healthy donors. The PCR used 60 Vbeta and 13 Jbeta primers. Some clones are missing from TCRdb's copy, which holds only in-frame ones; the method was immunoSEQ multiplex PCR. The table lists about 190,000 clones, about nine tenths of them singletons. The sequenced material came from PBMCs. The receptors shown here come from a boy between 2 and 10 years old in good health and CMV-seronegative.

The J gene is TRBJ2-7, the V gene TRBV29-1; 8 positions match TRBD1. The CDR3 extends over 12 amino acids. V was pared by 5 bases and J by 1 base, with 1 base of the junction left unmatched. CDR1 is SQVTM, CDR2 ANQGSEA, per germline. CDR3 DNA: TGCAGCGTTTGGACAGGGTCCTACGAGCAGTACTTC. Translating it yields CSVWTGSYEQYF.

The V gene is TRBV7-9, the J gene TRBJ1-1, with a possible D match to TRBD1 (6 bases). The CDR3 totals 16 residues. The ends were cut back, 5 bases at V and 5 bases at J, with 21 bases in the middle. Germline CDR1 SEHNR, CDR2 FQNEAQ (reference sequence). CDR3 residues: CASSPSNRVTSTEAFF. The DNA of the CDR3 is TGTGCCAGCAGCCCCTCTAACAGGGTGACGAGTACTGAAGCTTTCTTT. The whole variable domain, filled in from reference TRBV7-9 and TRBJ1-1, reads DTGVSQNPRHKITKRGQNVTFRCDPISEHNRLYWYRQTLGQGPEFLTYFQNEAQLEKSRLLSDRFSAERPKGSFSTLEIQRTEQGDSAMYLCASSPSNRVTSTEAFFGQGTRLTVV.

The V and J genes are TRBV10-2 and TRBJ2-1, with TRBD2 matching over 7 bases. The CDR3 sequence is 16 residues long. Germline V gene lookup returns CDR1 WSHSY and CDR2 SAAADI. V dropped 7 bases and J dropped 3; count of bases not matched to a gene: 12. Here the CDR3 DNA reads TGCGCCAGCATAAAAGGGACTACCCTCATCTACAATGAGCAGTTCTTC. Translated, it gives CASIKGTTLIYNEQFF.

The chain employs TRBV15 and TRBJ2-7, with 7 bases identical to TRBD2. The CDR3 has 15 residues. Trimming removed 8 bases from V and 6 bases from J; junction bases left unmatched: 16. CDR1 is LNHNV, CDR2 YYDKDF, per germline (reference sequence). CDR3 loop: CATAGVQQGSSEQYF. The DNA for the CDR3 is TGTGCCACCGCGGGGGTCCAGCAGGGTAGTAGCGAGCAGTACTTC.

The V gene is TRBV19, the J gene TRBJ2-3, with D perhaps matching TRBD2 (6 bases). This CDR3 contains 17 residues. V dropped 1 base and J dropped 4 bases, with 18 bases sitting between them. CDR1 LNHDA and CDR2 SQIVND come from the germline V gene (reference sequence). The CDR3 coding sequence is TGTGCCAGTAGTATAGTTGCTAGCGCATCGTCAGCAGATACGCAGTATTTT. Residues: CASSIVASASSADTQYF. Looking up the rest from reference TRBV19 and TRBJ2-3 gives the full variable domain: DGGITQSPKYLFRKEGQNVTLSCEQNLNHDAMYWYRQDPGQGLRLIYYSQIVNDFQKGDIAEGYSVSREKKESFPLTVTSAQKNPTAFYLCASSIVASASSADTQYFGPGTRLTVL.

The rearrangement joins TRBV2 to TRBJ2-7; D uncertain. This CDR3 region has 13 residues. The germline CDR1 and CDR2 sequences are SNHLY and FYNNEI. V was shortened by 4 bases and J by 4 bases, with 11 bases between the two germline ends. The CDR3 DNA follows: TGTGCCAGCAGTGCAACAACCGGGTACGAGCAGTACTTC. It yields the protein CASSATTGYEQYF.

The chain employs TRBV7-2 and TRBJ2-7; the D gene is possibly TRBD2 (6 bases). Germline V gives CDR1 SGHTA, CDR2 FQGNSA. V dropped 3 bases and J dropped 6 bases, with 15 bases sitting between them. The CDR3 is 14 amino acids. The CDR3 DNA reads as TGTGCCAGCAGCTTCGGGACTCCTCTAGCCGAGCAGTACTTC. Its protein product is CASSFGTPLAEQYF.

The gene calls are TRBV5-4 and TRBJ1-1; D is possibly TRBD1 (5 bases). CDR3 size: 14 residues. V shed 6 bases and J shed 1 base, with 13 bases lying between them. Germline-derived CDR1 and CDR2 are SGHNT and YYREEE (reference sequence). CDR3 amino acids: CASKPRQSNTEAFF. In DNA, the CDR3 is TGTGCCAGCAAGCCTCGACAGTCGAACACTGAAGCTTTCTTT.

V is TRBV4-1 and J is TRBJ2-2; D call uncertain. The CDR3 is 13 residues long. Germline-derived CDR1 and CDR2 are MGHRA and YSYEKL. V dropped 2 bases and J dropped 3 bases, with 4 bases sitting between them. As DNA, the CDR3 is TGCGCCAGCAGCCAACAGTACACCGGGGAGCTGTTTTTT. It is translated as CASSQQYTGELFF.

V and J are TRBV18 and TRBJ2-3; 7 nucleotides line up with TRBD1. Germline CDR1 reads KGHSH; CDR2 reads LQKENI. The CDR3 is 15 amino acids. V lost 2 bases, J lost 3 bases, and 5 bases stayed unmatched. CDR3 residues: CASSPKAGGTDTQYF. The CDR3 DNA sequence: TGTGCCAGCTCACCAAAGGCAGGGGGAACAGATACGCAGTATTTT.

This sequence joins TRBV5-1 and TRBJ1-3; 8 nucleotides agree with TRBD1. This CDR3 contains 15 residues. The V and J ends lost 1 base and 7 bases, in that order; junction bases with no gene match: 7. Germline V gene data show CDR1 as SGHRS and CDR2 as YFSETQ. CDR3 amino acids: CASSLRGQGANTIYF. DNA for the CDR3: TGCGCCAGCAGCTTGAGGGGTCAGGGGGCGAACACCATATATTTT.

The chain is built from TRBV27 and TRBJ2-7; 8 positions match TRBD2. Germline loops: CDR1 MNHEY, CDR2 SMNVEV (reference sequence). This CDR3 is 13 amino acids long. Trimming at V came to 8 bases and at J to 3 bases, leaving 6 bases not matched to a gene. This CDR3 reads CASASGGIYEQYF. In nucleotides, the CDR3 is TGTGCCAGCGCTTCGGGGGGGATCTACGAGCAGTACTTC.

This CDR3 is CASSRNRGQGPQGPQHF. The CDR3 DNA sequence: TGTGCCAGCAGTCGTAATCGGGGACAGGGCCCACAAGGGCCCCAGCATTTT. The chain uses TRBV4-2 and TRBJ1-5; 9 bases are shared with TRBD1. Looked up from germline, CDR1 is LGHNA and CDR2 is YNFKEQ. Trimming cost V 6 bases and J 9 bases; bases outside gene matches: 18. The CDR3 is 17 amino acids.

This clone was found a few times. The gene calls are TRBV5-6 and TRBJ2-7; D remains unclear. Per germline, CDR1 SGHDT and CDR2 YYEEEE. With 2 bases removed from V and 4 bases from J, the gap between germline ends came to 13 bases. The length of the CDR3 is 14 residues. The CDR3 nucleotides are TGTGCCAGCAGCTTCCGTAGCCGATCTTACGAGCAGTACTTC. Translation: CASSFRSRSYEQYF.

Only one count was recorded for this clone. A junction end diverges from the germline sequence, so it may reflect a read error. This rearrangement joins TRBV7-9 to TRBJ2-7, with no clear D. The germline V gene encodes CDR1 SEHNR and CDR2 FQNEAQ (reference sequence). The CDR3 runs 11 residues. CDR3 DNA sequence: TGTTCCAGCAGCCCGTCCTACGAGCAGTACTTC. Translation: CSSSPSYEQYF. The variable domain in full, completed from reference TRBV7-9 and TRBJ2-7, reads DTGVSQNPRHKITKRGQNVTFRCDPISEHNRLYWYRQTLGQGPEFLTYFQNEAQLEKSRLLSDRFSAERPKGSFSTLEIQRTEQGDSAMYLCSSSPSYEQYFGPGTRLTVT.

V is TRBV15 and J is TRBJ2-2; D gene ambiguous. CDR3 size: 12 residues. Trimming left V 1 base short and J 6 bases short, with 3 bases between. Germline CDR1 reads LNHNV; CDR2 reads YYDKDF (reference sequence). Here the CDR3 DNA reads TGTGCCACCAGCAGAGTCGCCGGGGAGCTGTTTTTT. Translated, it gives CATSRVAGELFF.

The chain has TRBV9 and TRBJ2-3; tentative D call: TRBD1 (6 bases). CDR3 size: 18 residues. V lost 2 bases, J lost 2 bases, and 21 bases lay in between. Looked up from germline, CDR1 is SGDLS and CDR2 is YYNGEE. CDR3 sequence reads: CASSVARSRTAATDTQYF. The DNA for the CDR3 is TGTGCCAGCAGCGTGGCCCGCTCCCGGACAGCAGCCACAGATACGCAGTATTTT.

The chain employs TRBV4-2 and TRBJ2-3; D possibly corresponds to TRBD2 (5 bases). This CDR3 has 15 amino acids. Germline assignment: CDR1 LGHNA and CDR2 YNFKEQ. V was shortened by 1 base and J by 2 bases, with 10 bases between the two germline ends. Here the CDR3 DNA reads TGTGCCAGCAGCCAAGGGACTGCAGACACAGATACGCAGTATTTT. It specifies CASSQGTADTDTQYF.

DNA of the CDR3: TGTGCCAGCAGTGAATTTGTGGGGGGTGATACGCAGTATTTT. Translated: CASSEFVGGDTQYF. V gene TRBV6-4 combines with J gene TRBJ2-3; possibly TRBD2 for D (6 bases). The CDR3 is made up of 14 amino acids. V was cut by 3 bases and J by 6 bases, with 13 bases left in between. Germline V gene sequence: CDR1 MRHNA, CDR2 SNTAGT.

The genes are TRBV28 and TRBJ2-1, with 10 positions matching TRBD2. The CDR3 totals 15 residues. V trimming: 6 bases; J trimming: 4 bases; junction bases outside the gene matches: 6. The germline CDR1 and CDR2 sequences are MDHEN and SYDVKM. CDR3 residues: CASRLAGPFYNEQFF. CDR3 in DNA: TGTGCCAGCAGACTAGCGGGACCCTTTTACAATGAGCAGTTCTTC.

A remark on this clone: The junction differs from germline at one of its ends, possibly a read error. The rearrangement links TRBV7-9 to TRBJ2-6; possible D gene TRBD2, 6 bases. The CDR3 is 16 amino acids. Germline CDR1 reads SEHNR; CDR2 reads FQNEAQ (reference sequence). DNA of the CDR3: TGTTCCAGCAGCCCCCAGGGAGGTGGTGGGGCCAACGTCCTGACTTTC. Amino acid sequence: CSSSPQGGGGANVLTF. The full variable domain, in which reference TRBV7-9 and TRBJ2-6 provide the parts outside the CDR3, is DTGVSQNPRHKITKRGQNVTFRCDPISEHNRLYWYRQTLGQGPEFLTYFQNEAQLEKSRLLSDRFSAERPKGSFSTLEIQRTEQGDSAMYLCSSSPQGGGGANVLTFGAGSRLTVL.

This sequence joins TRBV5-1 and TRBJ2-1, with TRBD2 matching 9 bases. The V gene's germline CDR1 is SGHRS and CDR2 YFSETQ. This CDR3 contains 18 residues. Trimming removed 4 bases from V and 3 bases from J; junction bases left unmatched: 14. CDR3 DNA sequence: TGCGCCAGCAGCGATAGCCCAAAGACTAGCGGCTTCTACAATGAGCAGTTCTTC. It specifies CASSDSPKTSGFYNEQFF.

This clone was detected once. A junction boundary mismatches the germline segment, possibly from a read error. The sample has other DNA sequences that encode this CDR3 too. The chain uses TRBV27 and TRBJ1-5, with 10 nucleotides matching TRBD1. Germline assignment: CDR1 MNHEY and CDR2 SMNVEV (reference sequence). This CDR3 has 14 amino acids. CDR3: CASSNRDRGQPQHF. The CDR3, as DNA: TGTGCCAGCAGTAACCGGGACAGGGGCCAGCCCCAGCACTTT.

As concerns this clone: Distinct nucleotide sequences in the sample also encode this CDR3. This chain links TRBV9 with TRBJ1-3; D unclear. From germline, CDR1 is SGDLS and CDR2 YYNGEE. This CDR3 comprises 14 residues. Trimming shortened V by 0 bases and J by 0 bases, and 4 bases separated the two germline ends. For the CDR3, the DNA is TGTGCCAGCAGCGTAGCCAGCTCTGGAAACACCATATATTTT. Its translation is CASSVASSGNTIYF.

J is TRBJ2-3 and V is TRBV18, with D tentatively TRBD1 (6 bases). The CDR3 extends over 18 amino acids. Looked up from germline, CDR1 is KGHSH and CDR2 is LQKENI. Trimming shortened V by 3 bases and J by 0 bases, and 19 bases separated the two germline ends. The CDR3 region is CASSPWTARSSSTDTQYF. CDR3 in DNA: TGTGCCAGCTCACCGTGGACAGCCCGCTCGTCTAGCACAGATACGCAGTATTTT.

The chain carries TRBV4-2 and TRBJ2-7; 10 bases match TRBD2. The CDR3 has 16 residues. Germline V gene lookup returns CDR1 LGHNA and CDR2 YNFKEQ. Trimming took 0 bases from V and 5 from J; bases not matched to a gene: 7. The CDR3 DNA sequence: TGTGCCAGCAGCCAAGATCCGGGACTAGCGTTTCACGAGCAGTACTTC. This gives the protein CASSQDPGLAFHEQYF.

This chain joins TRBV19 and TRBJ1-5; unclear D gene. Looked up from germline, CDR1 is LNHDA and CDR2 is SQIVND (reference sequence). The CDR3 extends over 18 amino acids. Trimming cost V 4 bases and J 0 bases, with 19 bases left between them. The CDR3, as DNA: TGTGCCAGTAGTAGGGCCCCTGTTGGAGGCTATAGCAATCAGCCCCAGCATTTT. It encodes CASSRAPVGGYSNQPQHF. Together with reference TRBV19 and TRBJ1-5, the CDR3 gives the full variable domain: DGGITQSPKYLFRKEGQNVTLSCEQNLNHDAMYWYRQDPGQGLRLIYYSQIVNDFQKGDIAEGYSVSREKKESFPLTVTSAQKNPTAFYLCASSRAPVGGYSNQPQHFGDGTRLSIL.

The chain carries TRBV9 and TRBJ2-7, with TRBD2 identical over 8 bases. The germline CDR1 and CDR2 sequences are SGDLS and YYNGEE. V lost 2 bases to trimming and J lost 3 bases; unmatched junction nucleotides: 10. The length of the CDR3 is 16 residues. CDR3 sequence: CASSVSGGLGNYEQYF. The CDR3 coding sequence is TGTGCCAGCAGCGTGTCGGGAGGGCTAGGAAACTACGAGCAGTACTTC.

The chain combines TRBV6-1 with TRBJ2-2; no firm D call. V lost 6 bases and J 6 bases, leaving 5 bases between the germline ends. Per the germline V gene, CDR1 is MNHNS and CDR2 is SASEGT. The CDR3 is 11 residues long. CDR3 in amino acids: CASRSAGELFF. CDR3 DNA: TGTGCCAGCAGGTCGGCCGGGGAGCTGTTTTTT.

This clone showed up just once. The rearrangement joins TRBV4-1 to TRBJ2-1, with TRBD1 as a possible D gene (6 bases). Trimming pared 4 bases from V and 10 bases from J, leaving 8 bases between. The length of the CDR3 is 11 residues. Germline-derived CDR1 and CDR2 are MGHRA and YSYEKL. The CDR3 loop reads CASSPGEEQFF. CDR3 bases: TGCGCCAGCAGCCCAGGGGAGGAGCAGTTCTTC.

The genes are TRBV4-1 and TRBJ2-3; 8 bases match TRBD1. CDR1 and CDR2 (germline): MGHRA, YSYEKL. After removal of 0 bases from V and 4 bases from J, the junction contained 6 bases not matched to a gene. The CDR3 length is 16 residues. Here the CDR3 DNA reads TGCGCCAGCAGCCAAGATCGCGGACAGGGATCAGATACGCAGTATTTT. The encoded protein is CASSQDRGQGSDTQYF.

There are a few counts of this clone. The rearrangement joins TRBV25-1 to TRBJ2-1, with TRBD1 identical over 9 bases. V lost 7 bases and J lost 1; bases outside the gene matches: 5. This CDR3 comprises 15 residues. The germline CDR1 and CDR2 sequences are MGHDK and SYGVNS. The CDR3 DNA follows: TGTGCCAGCATACAGGGGGCTTGGTCCTACAATGAGCAGTTCTTC. It translates to CASIQGAWSYNEQFF.